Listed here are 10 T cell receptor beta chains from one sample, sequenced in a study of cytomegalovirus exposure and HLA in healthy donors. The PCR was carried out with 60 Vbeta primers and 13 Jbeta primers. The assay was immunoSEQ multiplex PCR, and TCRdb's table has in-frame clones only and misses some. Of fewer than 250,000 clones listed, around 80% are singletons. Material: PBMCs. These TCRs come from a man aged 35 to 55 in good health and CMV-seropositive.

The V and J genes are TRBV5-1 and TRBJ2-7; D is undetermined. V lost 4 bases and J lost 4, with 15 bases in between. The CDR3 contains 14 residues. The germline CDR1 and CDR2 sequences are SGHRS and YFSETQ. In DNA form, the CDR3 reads TGCGCCAGCAGCCCGCAAGCAGGCACGTACGAGCAGTACTTC. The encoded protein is CASSPQAGTYEQYF.

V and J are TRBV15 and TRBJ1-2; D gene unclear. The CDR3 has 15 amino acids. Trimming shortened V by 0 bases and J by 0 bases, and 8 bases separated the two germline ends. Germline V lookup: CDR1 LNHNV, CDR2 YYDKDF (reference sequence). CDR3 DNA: TGTGCCACCAGCAGAGAGCAGGCCCCTAACTATGGCTACACCTTC. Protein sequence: CATSREQAPNYGYTF.

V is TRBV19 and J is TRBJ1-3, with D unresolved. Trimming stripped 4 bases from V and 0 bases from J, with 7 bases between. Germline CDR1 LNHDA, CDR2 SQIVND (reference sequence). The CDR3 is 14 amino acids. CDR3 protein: CASSTMSSGNTIYF. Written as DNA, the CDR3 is TGTGCCAGTAGTACCATGAGCTCTGGAAACACCATATATTTT.

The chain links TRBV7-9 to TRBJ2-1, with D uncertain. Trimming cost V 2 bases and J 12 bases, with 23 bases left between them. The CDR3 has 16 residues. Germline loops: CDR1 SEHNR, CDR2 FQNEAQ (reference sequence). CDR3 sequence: CASSLSEAQISEGQFF. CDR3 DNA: TGTGCCAGCAGCTTAAGTGAAGCTCAAATCAGCGAAGGGCAGTTCTTC.

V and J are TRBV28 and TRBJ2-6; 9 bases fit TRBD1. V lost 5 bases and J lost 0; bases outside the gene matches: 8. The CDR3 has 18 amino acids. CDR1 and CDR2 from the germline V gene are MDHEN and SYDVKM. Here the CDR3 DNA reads TGTGCCAGCAGTCCTCGGGGACAGGGCATCTCTGGGGCCAACGTCCTGACTTTC. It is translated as CASSPRGQGISGANVLTF.

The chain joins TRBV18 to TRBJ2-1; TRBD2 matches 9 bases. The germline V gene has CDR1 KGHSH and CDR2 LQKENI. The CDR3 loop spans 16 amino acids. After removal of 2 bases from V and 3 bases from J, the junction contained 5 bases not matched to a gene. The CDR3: CASSPLAGAIYNEQFF. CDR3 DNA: TGTGCCAGCTCACCATTAGCGGGAGCTATCTACAATGAGCAGTTCTTC.

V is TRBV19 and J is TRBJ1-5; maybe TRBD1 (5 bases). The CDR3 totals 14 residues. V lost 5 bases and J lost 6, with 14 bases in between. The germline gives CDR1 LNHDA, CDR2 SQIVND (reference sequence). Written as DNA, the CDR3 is TGTGCCAGTAGTCCACCAGGGATGGGTCAGCCCCAGCATTTT. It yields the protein CASSPPGMGQPQHF.

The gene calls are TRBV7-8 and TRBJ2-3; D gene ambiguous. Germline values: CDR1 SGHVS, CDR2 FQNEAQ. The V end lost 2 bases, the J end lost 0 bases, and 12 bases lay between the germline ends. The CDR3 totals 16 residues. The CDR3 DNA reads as TGTGCCAGCAGCTTATTAAGCCCCCCTAGCACAGATACGCAGTATTTT. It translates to CASSLLSPPSTDTQYF. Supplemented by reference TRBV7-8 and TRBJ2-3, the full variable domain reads GAGVSQSPRYKVAKRGQDVALRCDPISGHVSLFWYQQALGQGPEFLTYFQNEAQLDKSGLPSDRFFAERPEGSVSTLKIQRTQQEDSAVYLCASSLLSPPSTDTQYFGPGTRLTVL.

The CDR3 nucleotides are TGTGCCAGTTCAGACGGGTATGAAGCTTTCTTT. Its translation: CASSDGYEAFF. The rearrangement uses TRBV6-1 and TRBJ1-1; D is undetermined. Germline V gives CDR1 MNHNS, CDR2 SASEGT. This CDR3 spans 11 amino acids. V was cut by 9 bases and J by 7 bases, with 12 bases left in between.

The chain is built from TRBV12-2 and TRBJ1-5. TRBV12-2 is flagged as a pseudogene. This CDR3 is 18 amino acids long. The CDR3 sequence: CASRYGGTSYIFNQPQHF. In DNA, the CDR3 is TGTGCAAGTCGCTACGGGGGGACATCCTATATATTCAATCAGCCCCAGCATTTT.